This T cell receptor (beta chain) was captured in a study of immune evolution from preneoplasia to lung adenocarcinoma. Study results and limitations: Later-stage lesions appeared to have more T cells, more diversity, less clonality.

Concerning this clone itself: Its target is not known. Germline and junction disagree at one end, which may indicate a read error.

Some clones are missing from TCRdb's copy, which holds only in-frame ones; the method was immunoSEQ multiplex PCR. The sample includes 4,900 or so clones, roughly 80% of them seen just once. Macro-dissection enriched premalignant or tumor cells before nucleic acid extraction. The CDR3 covers 13 residues. Germline V gene sequence: CDR1 MDHEN, CDR2 SYDVKM. This TCR was recovered from a person aged 45-69 years with lung adenocarcinoma. The sequencing input was FFPE minimally invasive lung adenocarcinoma tissue. The chain carries TRBV28 and TRBJ1-5; D perhaps matches TRBD1 (5 bases). CDR3 DNA sequence: TGTGCCAGCAGGGATTCGGGGGATCAGTCCCAGCATTTT. Protein sequence: CASRDSGDQSQHF.